This T cell receptor (beta chain) was sequenced in a study of shared clonotypes between healthy human individuals. General study findings and limits: An effect of sequencing depth on clonotype sharing among donors was expected.

Repertoires were generated with immunoSEQ multiplex PCR, while TCRdb's copy carries only in-frame clones and drops some. The sample consists of 2 million to 3 million clones, 80% to 95% of them appearing once. Points on this clone: Its target is not known.

This receptor was taken from a man between 18 and 29 years old in good health. Some clones in this sample may be carry-over from other donors' samples. The sequenced sample consisted of naive CD4+ T cells from PBMCs. Described subset: CD45RA+ positively selected.

The CDR3, as DNA: TGTGCCAGCAAGGGGTATAGCAATCAGCCCCAGCATTTT. Its translation: CASKGYSNQPQHF. The rearrangement links TRBV6-1 to TRBJ1-5, with TRBD1 as a possible D gene (5 bases). Germline V CDR1 and CDR2: MNHNS, SASEGT. Trimming stripped 7 bases from V and 0 bases from J, with 7 bases between. This CDR3 spans 13 amino acids.